The rows below give T cell receptor beta chains drawn from one sample of a study of blood T cells in healthy people across ages. TCRdb analysed the 5' RACE reads with MiXCR anew, one entry per CDR3 protein. The sample has some 900,000 distinct CDR3 sequences, 48% seen once. What was sequenced was blood. The receptors shown here come from a young man in good health. Each CDR3 is given with its conserved first and last residue. Each record gives: clone size, J gene, D gene, V gene, CDR3 DNA, CDR3 protein. The D gene is left open where the match is weak. Clone size is stated in some rows and not others, as once, few, many or a class when expanded.

clone size: NA
J gene: TRBJ1-5
D gene: TRBD1
V gene: TRBV19
CDR3 DNA: TGTGCCAGTAGTAGAAATTTGGACAGGAGGGGGGGACAGCCCCAGCATTTT
CDR3 protein: CASSRNLDRRGGQPQHF

clone size: NA
J gene: TRBJ1-1
D gene: NA
V gene: TRBV5-1
CDR3 DNA: TGCGCCAGCAGCTTGGAAGGGGGGCTGACTGAAGCTTTCTTT
CDR3 protein: CASSLEGGLTEAFF

clone size: few
J gene: TRBJ1-2
D gene: TRBD1
V gene: TRBV29-1
CDR3 DNA: TGCAGCGTTGGCCAGGGGGTAGGCAACTATGGCTACACCTTC
CDR3 protein: CSVGQGVGNYGYTF

clone size: NA
J gene: TRBJ1-2
D gene: NA
V gene: TRBV24-1
CDR3 DNA: TGTGCCACCAGTGACCGTGATAACTATGGCTACACCTTC
CDR3 protein: CATSDRDNYGYTF

clone size: NA
J gene: TRBJ2-1
D gene: NA
V gene: TRBV25-1
CDR3 DNA: TGTGCCAGCACCCCAGGGGAACTAGCGCAAATAAATGAGCAGTTCTTC
CDR3 protein: CASTPGELAQINEQFF

clone size: few
J gene: TRBJ2-1
D gene: TRBD2
V gene: TRBV29-1
CDR3 DNA: TGCAGCGTACAAGGGGGACTAGCGGGCTACAATGAGCAGTTCTTC
CDR3 protein: CSVQGGLAGYNEQFF

clone size: few
J gene: TRBJ1-4
D gene: NA
V gene: TRBV4-1
CDR3 DNA: TGCGCCAGCAGCCAAGATCGGAGGACCCTACATGAAAAACTGTTTTTT
CDR3 protein: CASSQDRRTLHEKLFF

clone size: NA
J gene: TRBJ1-5
D gene: TRBD1
V gene: TRBV20-1
CDR3 DNA: TGCAGTGCTAGAGGGACAGGGGGCAATCAGCCCCAGCATTTT
CDR3 protein: CSARGTGGNQPQHF

clone size: few
J gene: TRBJ1-2
D gene: TRBD1
V gene: TRBV3-1
CDR3 DNA: TGTGCCAGCAGCCAAGGGGACAGGGTAGGGGGCTACACCTTC
CDR3 protein: CASSQGDRVGGYTF

clone size: NA
J gene: TRBJ2-7
D gene: NA
V gene: TRBV7-8
CDR3 DNA: TGTGCCAGCAGCTTAGGATCCTGGCAGGGGATATCCTACGAGCAGTACTTC
CDR3 protein: CASSLGSWQGISYEQYF

clone size: NA
J gene: TRBJ2-3
D gene: TRBD2
V gene: TRBV20-1
CDR3 DNA: TGCAGTGCTAGAAGACCGGGACTACCGAGAGATACGCAGTATTTT
CDR3 protein: CSARRPGLPRDTQYF

clone size: few
J gene: TRBJ1-2
D gene: TRBD1
V gene: TRBV29-1
CDR3 DNA: TGCAGCGTTGAAGACCCGACAGGGTTCTATGGCTACACCTTC
CDR3 protein: CSVEDPTGFYGYTF

clone size: once
J gene: TRBJ2-7
D gene: NA
V gene: TRBV2
CDR3 DNA: TGTGCCAGCAGTAGAGGCCGAAGCTCCTACGAGCAGTACTTC
CDR3 protein: CASSRGRSSYEQYF

clone size: NA
J gene: TRBJ1-4
D gene: NA
V gene: TRBV7-9
CDR3 DNA: TGTGCCAGCGGCTTTTCCACAGGCAATGAAAAACTGTTTTTT
CDR3 protein: CASGFSTGNEKLFF

clone size: NA
J gene: TRBJ1-5
D gene: NA
V gene: TRBV3-1
CDR3 DNA: TGTGCCAGCAGCCAAGATGCGCAACAGCCCCAGCATTTT
CDR3 protein: CASSQDAQQPQHF

clone size: once
J gene: TRBJ2-7
D gene: NA
V gene: TRBV20-1
CDR3 DNA: TGCAGTGCCACTAGGGCCTACGAGCAGTACTTC
CDR3 protein: CSATRAYEQYF

clone size: NA
J gene: TRBJ2-3
D gene: NA
V gene: TRBV12-3/TRBV12-4
CDR3 DNA: TGTGCCAGCAGTTTAGTGAGCGGCCAATTTTGGAAAGGTACGCAGTATTTT
CDR3 protein: CASSLVSGQFWKGTQYF

clone size: few
J gene: TRBJ2-3
D gene: TRBD2
V gene: TRBV4-1
CDR3 DNA: TGCGCCAGCAGCCAAGCCCTAGGGCGGGGGATTAGCACAGATACGCAGTATTTT
CDR3 protein: CASSQALGRGISTDTQYF

clone size: few
J gene: TRBJ2-1
D gene: NA
V gene: TRBV3-1
CDR3 DNA: TGTGCCAGCAGCCAAGCCAACAATGAGCAGTTCTTC
CDR3 protein: CASSQANNEQFF

clone size: NA
J gene: TRBJ2-5
D gene: TRBD2
V gene: TRBV6-2/TRBV6-3
CDR3 DNA: TGTGCCAGCAGGGTGACTAGCGGTGGAGAGACCCAGTACTTC
CDR3 protein: CASRVTSGGETQYF

clone size: few
J gene: TRBJ1-2
D gene: NA
V gene: TRBV6-5
CDR3 DNA: TGTGCCAGCAGAATCCTGAAGGAAGGAGGCTACACCTTC
CDR3 protein: CASRILKEGGYTF